This T cell receptor (beta chain) was identified during a study of blood T cell repertoires in COVID-19. This clone has a handful of counts. The V gene's germline CDR1 is SGHTA and CDR2 FQGTGA. Trimming shortened V by 6 bases and J by 5 bases, and 13 bases separated the two germline ends. There are 13 residues in the CDR3. TCRdb keeps only in-frame clones here, not all; method: immunoSEQ multiplex PCR. This table holds about 220,000 clones, more than 70% found once. The chain uses TRBV7-3 and TRBJ1-1; D gene ambiguous. Sequenced material: peripheral blood. This TCR came from a woman older than 75 with acute or convalescent COVID-19. The CDR3 nucleotides read TGTGCCAGCAGTCGAACGGTGTTGACTGAAGCTTTCTTT. It translates to CASSRTVLTEAFF.